One and the same sample provided the 10 T cell receptor beta chains below, sequenced in a study of human thymus T cells. Measured with immunoSEQ multiplex PCR; TCRdb has only the in-frame clones, and not every one. The table includes approximately 46,000 clones, roughly 94% detected once. The sequencing input was blood. The receptors derive from a girl younger than two with a congenital heart defect but otherwise immunologically healthy.

V usage is TRBV11-3 and J usage is TRBJ2-1; 13 bases line up with TRBD2. The germline CDR1 and CDR2 sequences are SGHNT and YENEEA. CDR3 size: 13 residues. Trimming removed 5 bases from V and 10 bases from J; junction bases left unmatched: 2. Written as DNA, the CDR3 is TGTGCCAGCAGCGGGACTAGCGGGACGGAGCAGTTCTTC. Translating gives CASSGTSGTEQFF.

This chain joins TRBV6-5 and TRBJ2-7; D is unclear. There are 13 residues in the CDR3. The V gene lost 6 bases and the J gene lost 5 bases, with 14 bases spanning the gap. Germline loops: CDR1 MNHEY, CDR2 SVGAGI. CDR3 bases: TGTGCCAGCAGCAGCATCCACTGGGACGAGCAGTACTTC. Amino acid sequence: CASSSIHWDEQYF.

V and J are TRBV5-4 and TRBJ2-1, with 11 bases lining up with TRBD2. This CDR3 region has 16 residues. Germline V gene data show CDR1 as SGHNT and CDR2 as YYREEE (reference sequence). J was trimmed by 7 bases and V by 0 bases; bases with no gene match: 6. This CDR3 is CASSLALAGGFNEQFF. In nucleotides, the CDR3 is TGTGCCAGCAGCTTGGCCTTAGCGGGAGGGTTTAATGAGCAGTTCTTC.

V and J are TRBV30 and TRBJ1-4; the D is unclear. There are 14 residues in the CDR3. Trimming left V 4 bases short and J 5 bases short, with 14 bases between. Germline values: CDR1 GTSNPN, CDR2 SVGIG (reference sequence). In DNA form, the CDR3 reads TGTGCCTGGAAACCTGGGCCATTAAATGAAAAACTGTTTTTT. Protein sequence: CAWKPGPLNEKLFF.

This sequence joins TRBV6-6 and TRBJ2-7, with D unclear. There are 13 residues in the CDR3. V lost 9 bases, J lost 2 bases, and 14 bases lay in between. Germline V lookup: CDR1 MNHNY, CDR2 SVGAGI (reference sequence). The CDR3 here is CASERSPTYEQYF. The CDR3 DNA follows: TGTGCCAGTGAGAGGAGTCCCACCTACGAGCAGTACTTC.

This chain links TRBV5-1 with TRBJ2-6; 10 nucleotides align to TRBD1. V was pared by 4 bases and J by 0 bases, with 13 bases of the junction left unmatched. There are 20 residues in the CDR3. The germline CDR1 and CDR2 sequences are SGHRS and YFSETQ. CDR3 residues: CASSPGQGLTSGSGANVLTF. CDR3 bases: TGCGCCAGCAGCCCGGGACAGGGGCTAACCTCGGGCTCTGGGGCCAACGTCCTGACTTTC.

This chain connects TRBV5-5 to TRBJ2-5, with 8 bases that match TRBD2. Losses at the gene ends were 6 bases for V and 5 bases for J; bases not matched to a gene: 15. The germline V gene has CDR1 SGHKS and CDR2 YYEKEE (reference sequence). The CDR3 has 16 amino acids. The CDR3 loop is CASIRRGTSNAETQYF. In nucleotides, the CDR3 is TGTGCCAGCATCCGCCGGGGGACTAGTAATGCGGAGACCCAGTACTTC.

This sequence joins TRBV20-1 and TRBJ2-3; tentatively, D is TRBD2 (7 bases). The CDR3 is made up of 11 amino acids. CDR1 is DFQATT and CDR2 is SNEGSKA in the germline V gene (reference sequence). V lost 6 bases and J lost 14, with 18 bases in between. CDR3 DNA: TGCAGTGCGAGTGAGGGGGGACTACCGTATTTT. This translates into CSASEGGLPYF.

DNA for the CDR3: TGTGCCAGCAGAGCCGGCAATCCCGACTACGAGCAGTACTTC. This translates into CASRAGNPDYEQYF. The rearrangement joins TRBV27 to TRBJ2-7; no definite D call. Trimming removed 6 bases from V and 3 bases from J, with 15 bases in between. Germline V lookup: CDR1 MNHEY, CDR2 SMNVEV (reference sequence). The CDR3 covers 14 residues.

The rearrangement uses TRBV6-5 and TRBJ2-7, with TRBD2 as a possible D gene (7 bases). Per the germline V gene, CDR1 is MNHEY and CDR2 is SVGAGI. V was shortened by 2 bases and J by 6 bases, with 14 bases between the two germline ends. The CDR3 extends over 14 amino acids. The CDR3 sequence is CASSYPGGHSEQYF. CDR3 DNA: TGTGCCAGCAGTTACCCCGGGGGGCATAGCGAGCAGTACTTC.